This T cell receptor (beta chain) came from a study of blood T cell repertoires in COVID-19. Study-level background: PBMCs, B-cell-depleted T cells, or T cells provided the cDNA or gDNA that made up the material.

CDR1 is LGHDT, CDR2 YNNKEL, per germline (reference sequence). This CDR3 has 15 amino acids. V lost 1 base to trimming and J lost 2 bases, with 10 bases between them. Source study methods: By means of reference gene primer amplification, nucleated cell counts were estimated. Assay: immunoSEQ multiplex PCR; the TCRdb copy retains only in-frame clones and omits some. The V and J calls and clone size come from that table; D and trimming were worked out from the DNA. Among 120,000 to 150,000 clones listed, 70% to 90% were seen once. The chain carries TRBV3-1 (or the pseudogene TRBV3-2) and TRBJ2-3; a possible D gene is TRBD2 (5 bases). The sequencing sample was made of PBMCs or T cells enriched from blood (not recorded which). This TCR was sampled from a woman in her fifties or sixties with acute COVID-19. The CDR3 coding sequence is TGTGCCAGCAGCCAAGGTCTAGCTAACACAGATACGCAGTATTTT. It encodes CASSQGLANTDTQYF.